There are a few counts of the clone carrying this T cell receptor beta chain. Its antigen is not known. The data originate from a study of T-cell reconstitution after alpha-beta-depleted transplantation in children. Study results and limitations: Several patients had high TCRbeta diversity at day 60; it came from surviving recipient T cells and thymic progenitors. At the one-year point after transplant, T-cell counts and TCRbeta diversity were found to come mostly from T cells that had been newly produced. Approximately two months post-transplant, alpha-beta T cells reportedly originated from several hundred expanded graft clones.

Molecular barcoding with unique molecular identifiers was used for the TCRbeta library. Each CDR3 protein gets one entry after TCRdb re-called the PCR reads with MiXCR. Altogether 100,000 or so distinct CDR3 sequences are present, 15% to 19% being singletons, with the ten largest covering roughly a fifth. The CDR3 runs 14 residues. The V and J ends lost 2 bases and 6 bases respectively, with 14 bases between them. Germline lookup yields CDR1 KGHSH and CDR2 LQKENI. This receptor was obtained from a male patient aged 2 to 9 who had a stem cell transplant for acute lymphoblastic leukemia, so the T cells may come from the graft donor. The sample in question was PBMCs, mostly from graft donor cells, obtained 180 days after TCRalphabeta/CD19-depleted stem cell transplant. The chain combines TRBV18 with TRBJ2-7; D is undetermined. The CDR3 here is CASSPSQLPGEQYF. CDR3 bases: TGTGCCAGCTCACCAAGCCAGCTACCTGGCGAGCAGTACTTC.